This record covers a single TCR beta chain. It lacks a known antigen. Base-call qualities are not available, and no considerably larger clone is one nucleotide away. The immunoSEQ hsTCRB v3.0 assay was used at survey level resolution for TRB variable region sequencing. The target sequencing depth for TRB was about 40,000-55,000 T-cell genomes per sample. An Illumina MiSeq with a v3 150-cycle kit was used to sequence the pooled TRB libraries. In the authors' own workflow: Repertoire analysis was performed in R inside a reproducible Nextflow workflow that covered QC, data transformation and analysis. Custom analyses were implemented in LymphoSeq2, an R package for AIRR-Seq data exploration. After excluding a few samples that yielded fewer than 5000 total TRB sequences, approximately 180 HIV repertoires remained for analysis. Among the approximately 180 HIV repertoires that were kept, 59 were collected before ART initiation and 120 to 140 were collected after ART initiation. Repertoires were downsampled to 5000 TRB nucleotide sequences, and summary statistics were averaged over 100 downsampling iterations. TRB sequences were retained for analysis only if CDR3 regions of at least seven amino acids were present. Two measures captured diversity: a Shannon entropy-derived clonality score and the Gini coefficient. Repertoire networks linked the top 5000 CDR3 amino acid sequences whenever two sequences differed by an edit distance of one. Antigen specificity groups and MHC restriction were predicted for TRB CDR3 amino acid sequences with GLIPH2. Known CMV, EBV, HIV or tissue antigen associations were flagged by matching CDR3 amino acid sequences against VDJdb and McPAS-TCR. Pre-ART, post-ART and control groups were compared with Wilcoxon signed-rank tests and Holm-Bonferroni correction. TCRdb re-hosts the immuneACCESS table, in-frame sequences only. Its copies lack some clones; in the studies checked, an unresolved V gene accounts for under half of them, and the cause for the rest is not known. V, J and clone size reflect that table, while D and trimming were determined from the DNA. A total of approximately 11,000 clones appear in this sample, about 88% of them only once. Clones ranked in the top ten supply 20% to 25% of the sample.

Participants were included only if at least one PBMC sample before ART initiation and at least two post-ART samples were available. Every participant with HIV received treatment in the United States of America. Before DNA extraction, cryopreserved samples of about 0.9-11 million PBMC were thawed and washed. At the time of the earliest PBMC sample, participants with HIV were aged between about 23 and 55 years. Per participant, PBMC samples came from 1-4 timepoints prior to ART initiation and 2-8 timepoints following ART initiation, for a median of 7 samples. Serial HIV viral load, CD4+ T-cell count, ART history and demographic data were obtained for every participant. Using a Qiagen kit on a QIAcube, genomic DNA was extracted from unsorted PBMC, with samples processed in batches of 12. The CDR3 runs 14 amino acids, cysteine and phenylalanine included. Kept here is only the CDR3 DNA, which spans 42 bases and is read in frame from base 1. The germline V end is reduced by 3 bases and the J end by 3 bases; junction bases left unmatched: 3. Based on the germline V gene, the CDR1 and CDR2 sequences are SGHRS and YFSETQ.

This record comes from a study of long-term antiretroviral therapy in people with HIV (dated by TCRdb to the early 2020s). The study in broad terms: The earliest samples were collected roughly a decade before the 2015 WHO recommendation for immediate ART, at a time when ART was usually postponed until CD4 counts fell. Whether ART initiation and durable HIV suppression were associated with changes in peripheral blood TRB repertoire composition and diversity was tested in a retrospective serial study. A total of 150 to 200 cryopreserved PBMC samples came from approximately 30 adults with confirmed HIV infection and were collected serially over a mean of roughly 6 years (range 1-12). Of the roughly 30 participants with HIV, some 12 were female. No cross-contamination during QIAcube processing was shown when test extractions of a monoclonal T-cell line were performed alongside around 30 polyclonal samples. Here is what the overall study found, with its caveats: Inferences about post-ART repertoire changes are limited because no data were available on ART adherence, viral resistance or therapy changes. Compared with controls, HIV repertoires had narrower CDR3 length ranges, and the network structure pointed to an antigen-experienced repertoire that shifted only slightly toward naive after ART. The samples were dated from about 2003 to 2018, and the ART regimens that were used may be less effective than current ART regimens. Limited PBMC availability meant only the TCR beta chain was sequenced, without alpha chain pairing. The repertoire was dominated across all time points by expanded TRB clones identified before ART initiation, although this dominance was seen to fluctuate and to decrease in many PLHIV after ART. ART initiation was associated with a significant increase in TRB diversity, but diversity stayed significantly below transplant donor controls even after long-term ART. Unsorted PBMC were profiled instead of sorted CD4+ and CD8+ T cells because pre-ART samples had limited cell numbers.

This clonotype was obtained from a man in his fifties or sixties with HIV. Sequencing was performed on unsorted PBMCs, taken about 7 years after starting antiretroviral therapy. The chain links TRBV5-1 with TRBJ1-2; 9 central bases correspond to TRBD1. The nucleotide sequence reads TGCGCCAGCAGCTCGGGGACAGGGTACTATGGCTACACCTTC. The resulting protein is CASSSGTGYYGYTF.